Below are 26 T cell receptor beta chains sequenced from a single sample in a study of T cells in Graves' hyperthyroidism and ophthalmopathy. TCR beta CDR3 region amplification was performed from RNA transcripts. In the first-round RT-PCR of the TCR CDR3, the HTBI primer set was used. TCRdb redid the calling of the multiplex PCR reads with MiXCR, one entry per CDR3 protein. Of about 510,000 distinct CDR3 sequences in the sample, 14% were seen once. Sequenced: blood. The receptor source for this set is a woman aged 40 to 50 with Graves' hyperthyroidism.

This clonotype appeared many times. The V gene is TRBV28, the J gene TRBJ2-3; D perhaps matches TRBD2 (5 bases). The CDR3 length is 13 residues. The V end was cut by 5 bases, the J end by 8 bases, with 14 bases between. Germline assignment: CDR1 MDHEN and CDR2 SYDVKM. The CDR3 protein is CASSTLIGGTQYF. The CDR3 DNA reads TGTGCCAGCAGTACACTAATAGGAGGTACGCAGTATTTT.

CDR3 sequence reads: CASSESNPSGTLYEQYF. CDR3 bases: TGTGCCAGCAGTGAATCTAACCCTAGCGGGACTCTCTACGAGCAGTACTTC. This chain joins TRBV25-1 and TRBJ2-7; 9 bases are a match to TRBD2. Per germline, CDR1 MGHDK and CDR2 SYGVNS. This CDR3 has 17 residues. Unmatched junction bases numbered 10, after V lost 1 base and J lost 3 bases.

This clonotype showed up many times. The chain carries TRBV6-1 and TRBJ1-5; 9 bases line up with TRBD1. This CDR3 region has 14 residues. V dropped 6 bases and J dropped 4; count of bases not matched to a gene: 4. Germline-derived CDR1 and CDR2 are MNHNS and SASEGT. CDR3 loop: CASSVGQGNQPQHF. The DNA of the CDR3 is TGTGCCAGCAGCGTTGGACAGGGGAATCAGCCCCAGCATTTT.

This clonotype was seen a handful of times. DNA for the CDR3: TGTGCCAGCTCACCCTCACCGGGACAGAAATATGGCTACACCTTC. Translating gives CASSPSPGQKYGYTF. V and J are TRBV18 and TRBJ1-2, with TRBD1 matching over 7 bases. The CDR3 contains 15 residues. Trimming removed 3 bases from V and 5 bases from J; junction bases left unmatched: 9. CDR1 and CDR2 from the germline V gene are KGHSH and LQKENI.

The rearrangement joins TRBV6-1 to TRBJ2-5; unclear D gene. From germline, CDR1 is MNHNS and CDR2 SASEGT. CDR3 length equals 13 residues. Trimming stripped 6 bases from V and 2 bases from J, with 10 bases between. The CDR3 protein is CASSFTQQETQYF. The CDR3 DNA reads as TGTGCCAGCAGCTTCACCCAGCAAGAGACCCAGTACTTC.

V usage is TRBV28 and J usage is TRBJ1-3; D is possibly TRBD1 (5 bases). Germline values: CDR1 MDHEN, CDR2 SYDVKM. Trimming stripped 2 bases from V and 2 bases from J, with 7 bases between. The CDR3 has 14 residues. In DNA, the CDR3 is TGTGCCAGCAGTTTAATAGGGGCTGGAAACACCATATATTTT. Amino acid sequence: CASSLIGAGNTIYF. Based on the CDR3 plus reference TRBV28 and TRBJ1-3, the full variable domain is DVKVTQSSRYLVKRTGEKVFLECVQDMDHENMFWYRQDPGLGLRLIYFSYDVKMKEKGDIPEGYSVSREKKERFSLILESASTNQTSMYLCASSLIGAGNTIYFGEGSWLTVV.

This chain joins TRBV7-9 and TRBJ2-3; D possibly corresponds to TRBD2 (5 bases). The CDR3 contains 16 residues. Germline CDR1 is SEHNR and CDR2 is FQNEAQ (reference sequence). Trimming removed 5 bases at V and 0 bases at J, with 15 bases between. CDR3 sequence reads: CASSPEGDLSTDTQYF. CDR3 bases: TGTGCCAGCAGCCCCGAGGGCGATCTTAGCACAGATACGCAGTATTTT.

This clonotype was observed a few times. The V gene is TRBV27, the J gene TRBJ1-1; D is undetermined. Trimming cost V 3 bases and J 1 base, with 6 bases left between them. CDR1 and CDR2 (germline): MNHEY, SMNVEV (reference sequence). The CDR3 runs to 13 residues. The CDR3 reads CASSFQWNTEAFF. The CDR3, as DNA: TGTGCCAGCAGTTTCCAATGGAACACTGAAGCTTTCTTT.

This clonotype has a handful of counts. This chain links TRBV20-1 with TRBJ1-1; no clear D gene. Germline assignment: CDR1 DFQATT and CDR2 SNEGSKA (reference sequence). CDR3 length: 14 amino acids. V was shortened by 4 bases and J by 4 bases, with 16 bases between the two germline ends. This CDR3 reads CSAKGDGSGTEAFF. The CDR3 nucleotides are TGCAGTGCTAAGGGCGATGGATCTGGCACTGAAGCTTTCTTT.

This clonotype showed up many times. This chain links TRBV29-1 with TRBJ2-1; 11 positions agree with TRBD2. From germline, CDR1 is SQVTM and CDR2 ANQGSEA. The CDR3 consists of 13 residues. Here the CDR3 DNA reads TGCAGTGTAGGGACTAGCGGCTACAATGAGCAGTTCTTC. Translating gives CSVGTSGYNEQFF.

This clonotype appeared many times. V gene TRBV27 combines with J gene TRBJ2-3, with D unresolved. Germline V CDR1 and CDR2: MNHEY, SMNVEV (reference sequence). The CDR3 extends over 13 amino acids. Deletions cut 6 bases from V and 2 bases from J, with 9 bases between. DNA of the CDR3: TGTGCCAGCAGCTTCATTGACACAGATACGCAGTATTTT. Translated: CASSFIDTDTQYF.

This clonotype was detected a few times. This rearrangement joins TRBV6-1 to TRBJ1-2; D is ambiguous. Germline CDR1 MNHNS, CDR2 SASEGT. The V end lost 10 bases, the J end lost 7 bases, and 10 bases lay between the germline ends. This CDR3 region has 10 residues. The CDR3 protein is CATRAIGYTF. The CDR3 region has the DNA TGTGCCACCCGGGCGATTGGCTACACCTTC.

This clonotype was seen at least ten times. This rearrangement joins TRBV12-3 or TRBV12-4 to TRBJ2-5; 15 bases map to TRBD2. V was pared by 5 bases and J by 5 bases, with 6 bases of the junction left unmatched. CDR3 length: 16 amino acids. CDR3 nucleotides: TGTGCCAGCAGTCCGGGGACTAGCGGGAGGTATGAGACCCAGTACTTC. Amino acid sequence: CASSPGTSGRYETQYF.

V and J are TRBV5-1 and TRBJ2-1; TRBD2 might be the D (7 bases). V was shortened by 3 bases and J by 5 bases, with 18 bases between the two germline ends. The CDR3 loop spans 16 amino acids. The germline V gene encodes CDR1 SGHRS and CDR2 YFSETQ. The DNA of the CDR3 is TGCGCCAGCAGCTCGCGACTAGCTCGGGGGCACAATGAGCAGTTCTTC. Amino acids: CASSSRLARGHNEQFF.

This chain uses TRBV7-8 with TRBJ2-5; D is possibly TRBD1 or TRBD2 (5 bases each). Trimming took off 5 bases at V and 2 bases at J, with 18 bases between the two ends. In germline, CDR1 is SGHVS, CDR2 FQNEAQ. The CDR3 sequence is 16 residues long. The CDR3 sequence: CASSPRWGTVQETQYF. The CDR3, as DNA: TGTGCCAGCAGCCCGAGGTGGGGGACGGTGCAAGAGACCCAGTACTTC.

This clonotype was observed at least ten times. The chain combines TRBV29-1 with TRBJ2-5; D is perhaps TRBD1 (7 bases). Germline V gene data show CDR1 as SQVTM and CDR2 as ANQGSEA. This CDR3 region has 14 residues. Trimming pared 6 bases from V and 4 bases from J, leaving 18 bases between. CDR3 amino acids: CSVARSGGGETQYF. Here the CDR3 DNA reads TGCAGCGTGGCTAGGTCAGGGGGAGGAGAGACCCAGTACTTC.

This clonotype appeared many times. This sequence joins TRBV20-1 and TRBJ1-5; 7 bases fit TRBD1. Looked up from germline, CDR1 is DFQATT and CDR2 is SNEGSKA (reference sequence). With 4 bases clipped from V and 6 bases from J, the junction kept 9 bases outside the gene matches. There are 14 residues in the CDR3. The CDR3 nucleotides are TGCAGTGCTAAGATGACAGGGACCGGTCAGCCCCAGCATTTT. This encodes CSAKMTGTGQPQHF.

CDR3 sequence: CASSAQVATRTNNSPLHF. For the CDR3, the DNA is TGTGCCAGCAGCGCCCAGGTCGCAACAAGAACTAATAATTCACCCCTCCACTTT. The J gene is TRBJ1-6, the V gene TRBV9; D is undetermined. V was shortened by 3 bases and J by 5 bases, with 21 bases between the two germline ends. Germline CDR1 and CDR2: SGDLS and YYNGEE. The CDR3 covers 18 residues.

This clonotype was counted ten times or more. Here the CDR3 DNA reads TGTGCCAGCAGTGAATTGAGACAGGGGACGGGCTCCTTCTTC. Its protein product is CASSELRQGTGSFF. This sequence joins TRBV2 and TRBJ2-1; the match to TRBD1 covers 8 bases. Unmatched junction bases numbered 13, after V lost 2 bases and J lost 16 bases. This CDR3 has 14 amino acids. Germline loops: CDR1 SNHLY, CDR2 FYNNEI.

This chain connects TRBV9 to TRBJ1-2; D is ambiguous. The CDR3 runs 14 residues. V was trimmed by 0 bases and J by 5 bases, leaving 11 bases between them. Germline loops: CDR1 SGDLS, CDR2 YYNGEE. This CDR3 is CASSVESADYGYTF. CDR3 bases: TGTGCCAGCAGCGTAGAGTCGGCGGATTATGGCTACACCTTC. The variable domain in full, with the rest retrieved from reference TRBV9 and TRBJ1-2, is DSGVTQTPKHLITATGQRVTLRCSPRSGDLSVYWYQQSLDQGLQFLIQYYNGEERAKGNILERFSAQQFPDLHSELNLSSLELGDSALYFCASSVESADYGYTFGSGTRLTVV.

Many counts were recorded for this clonotype. This sequence joins TRBV30 and TRBJ2-3; the match to TRBD2 covers 7 bases. The CDR3 extends over 14 amino acids. Looked up from germline, CDR1 is GTSNPN and CDR2 is SVGIG (reference sequence). V shed 4 bases and J 6 bases; nucleotides not matched to a gene: 10. Here the CDR3 DNA reads TGTGCCTGGAAGTTGCGGGAGTGGGGTGATACGCAGTATTTT. Translating it yields CAWKLREWGDTQYF.

This clonotype was seen at least ten times. The CDR3 DNA reads TGTGCCAGCAGCTTGTACTTACCGGGACTAGCGGGTGGAATAACCGGGGAGCTGTTTTTT. Translated: CASSLYLPGLAGGITGELFF. V is TRBV7-2 and J is TRBJ2-2; 12 bases agree with TRBD2. The CDR3 consists of 20 residues. Germline CDR1 and CDR2: SGHTA and FQGNSA. The junction had 16 bases not matched to a gene; V was cut back by 3 bases and J by 5 bases.

In its sample, this clonotype was seen a few times. The chain carries TRBV20-1 and TRBJ2-1, with 8 bases identical to TRBD2. The V segment lost 6 bases and the J segment 3 bases; nucleotides outside the gene matches: 7. Germline V lookup: CDR1 DFQATT, CDR2 SNEGSKA (reference sequence). This CDR3 region has 14 residues. The DNA of the CDR3 is TGCAGTGCCCCGTTTAGCGGGGTCTACAATGAGCAGTTCTTC. This encodes CSAPFSGVYNEQFF.

This clonotype was detected many times. V is TRBV30 and J is TRBJ1-5, with a weak D call TRBD1 (6 bases). The CDR3 runs 18 residues. Trimming cost V 1 base and J 0 bases, with 19 bases left between them. Germline V gene sequence: CDR1 GTSNPN, CDR2 SVGIG (reference sequence). DNA for the CDR3: TGTGCCTGGAGTGCAGGACAGCGCGCAAGATATAGCAATCAGCCCCAGCATTTT. Amino acid sequence: CAWSAGQRARYSNQPQHF.

This clonotype was detected only a few times. The CDR3 is CASSFWGRHSPLHF. The CDR3, as DNA: TGTGCCAGCAGTTTTTGGGGGAGGCATTCACCCCTCCACTTT. This rearrangement joins TRBV28 to TRBJ1-6, with TRBD1 as a possible D gene (5 bases). Germline CDR1 reads MDHEN; CDR2 reads SYDVKM. The V end lost 3 bases, the J end lost 8 bases, and 11 bases lay between the germline ends. This CDR3 comprises 14 residues.

This clonotype was counted a few times. The CDR3, as DNA: TGCAGCGTCATAGAAGGGGGGGCCGACAATCAGCCCCAGCATTTT. It is translated as CSVIEGGADNQPQHF. This chain connects TRBV29-1 to TRBJ1-5, with D perhaps matching TRBD1 (6 bases). The germline CDR1 and CDR2 sequences are SQVTM and ANQGSEA. The CDR3 sequence is 15 residues long. V was cut by 6 bases and J by 3 bases, with 18 bases left in between. Filled out from reference TRBV29-1 and TRBJ1-5, the complete variable domain reads SAVISQKPSRDICQRGTSLTIQCQVDSQVTMMFWYRQQPGQSLTLIATANQGSEATYESGFVIDKFPISRPNLTFSTLTVSNMSPEDSSIYLCSVIEGGADNQPQHFGDGTRLSIL.